This TCR beta chain derives from a study of cytomegalovirus exposure and HLA in healthy donors. About the study: Earlier results showed 90 million to 130 million unique TCR beta sequences derived from some 190 million T cells. Whole-study findings and limits: The study listed about 150 cytomegalovirus-associated TCR beta chains. A few CMV-associated chains proved CMV antigen-specific in vitro. A few V segments could not be told apart, such as TRBV6-2 and TRBV6-3, and were left out.

Germline V gives CDR1 SGDLS, CDR2 YYNGEE. The CDR3 is 16 amino acids. Trimming took off 0 bases at V and 2 bases at J, with 12 bases between the two ends. The primer mix had 60 Vbeta and 13 Jbeta primers. Clones were sequenced by immunoSEQ multiplex PCR, and TCRdb holds only the in-frame ones, with some missing. The profile shows roughly 150,000 clones, around 80% of them singletons. Regarding this clone: Its cognate antigen is unknown.

The chain couples TRBV9 to TRBJ1-5; TRBD1 is a possible D gene (5 bases). The material sequenced was PBMCs. The receptor was derived from a boy aged 2-9 years in good health and CMV-seronegative. The CDR3 loop is CASSVVLGEGNQPQHF. For the CDR3, the DNA is TGTGCCAGCAGCGTAGTTTTAGGGGAGGGCAATCAGCCCCAGCATTTT.